The 7 T cell receptor beta chains reported below all come from one sample, sequenced in a study of blood T cell repertoires in COVID-19. Data came from immunoSEQ multiplex PCR; TCRdb stores just in-frame clones and leaves some out. This sample yields 56,000 or so clones, of which 79% are seen a single time; less than 7% belongs to the top ten. Sequencing used peripheral blood. The origin of the receptors is an older woman with acute or convalescent COVID-19.

This clone was seen once. This chain links TRBV5-4 with TRBJ2-5, with 7 positions matching TRBD2. V was clipped by 4 bases and J by 2 bases; unmatched bases: 5. The CDR3 sequence is 14 residues long. Germline lookup yields CDR1 SGHNT and CDR2 YYREEE (reference sequence). CDR3 region: CASSRGRGQETQYF. The CDR3 DNA reads as TGTGCCAGCAGCCGAGGGAGGGGACAAGAGACCCAGTACTTC.

This rearrangement joins TRBV6-1 to TRBJ1-5, with D hard to call. This CDR3 has 15 residues. The V gene lost 8 bases and the J gene lost 6 bases, with 20 bases spanning the gap. Germline CDR1 MNHNS, CDR2 SASEGT. The CDR3 sequence is CASRKSGEGFQPQHF. Written as DNA, the CDR3 is TGTGCCAGCCGTAAGTCTGGTGAGGGATTTCAGCCCCAGCATTTT.

V gene TRBV29-1 combines with J gene TRBJ1-2; TRBD1 matches at 9 bases. This CDR3 is 12 amino acids long. With V trimmed by 6 bases and J by 8 bases, 7 bases remained unmatched. Germline-derived CDR1 and CDR2 are SQVTM and ANQGSEA. CDR3 loop: CSVATGGAGYTF. DNA for the CDR3: TGCAGCGTCGCTACAGGGGGCGCGGGCTACACCTTC.

The chain couples TRBV6-5 to TRBJ1-4; TRBD1 might be the D (5 bases). Trimming removed 7 bases from V and 5 bases from J, with 17 bases in between. The CDR3 length is 15 residues. In germline, CDR1 is MNHEY, CDR2 SVGAGI. CDR3 protein: CASKGMKTENEKLFF. The CDR3 DNA reads TGTGCCAGCAAGGGTATGAAGACAGAGAATGAAAAACTGTTTTTT.

The genes are TRBV4-1 and TRBJ2-7; 11 nucleotides line up with TRBD2. The CDR3 has 15 amino acids. The germline gives CDR1 MGHRA, CDR2 YSYEKL. The V and J ends lost 3 bases and 3 bases, in that order; junction bases with no gene match: 4. CDR3 sequence: CASSHEGLADYEQYF. DNA for the CDR3: TGCGCCAGCAGCCACGAGGGACTAGCGGACTACGAGCAGTACTTC.

The gene calls are TRBV2 and TRBJ2-1; a possible D gene is TRBD2 (6 bases). This CDR3 has 14 residues. V lost 3 bases to trimming and J lost 4 bases, with 10 bases between them. From germline, CDR1 is SNHLY and CDR2 FYNNEI. In nucleotides, the CDR3 is TGTGCCAGCAGTGAGCGGGGTTATTACAATGAGCAGTTCTTC. The encoded protein is CASSERGYYNEQFF. Complete variable domain (other parts from reference TRBV2 and TRBJ2-1): EPEVTQTPSHQVTQMGQEVILRCVPISNHLYFYWYRQILGQKVEFLVSFYNNEISEKSEIFDDQFSVERPDGSNFTLKIRSTKLEDSAMYFCASSERGYYNEQFFGPGTRLTVL.

The chain recombines TRBV5-1 with TRBJ1-1, with TRBD1 as a possible D gene (6 bases). This CDR3 is 14 amino acids long. Germline CDR1 is SGHRS and CDR2 is YFSETQ. The ends were cut back, 4 bases at V and 4 bases at J, with 14 bases in the middle. In DNA form, the CDR3 reads TGCGCCAGCAGCCTTCGACAGGCGAGCACTGAAGCTTTCTTT. It is translated as CASSLRQASTEAFF.